This T cell receptor (beta chain) was sequenced for a study of T-cell reconstitution after alpha-beta-depleted transplantation in children. Findings of the study overall: The study reportedly traced alpha-beta T cells about two months after transplant to several hundred expanded graft clones. In some patients, recipient T cells and intrathymic progenitors surviving conditioning explained high day-60 diversity.

Germline V gene sequence: CDR1 SGHRS, CDR2 YFSETQ. Trimming took 4 bases from V and 8 from J, leaving 16 bases between them. The CDR3 spans 15 residues. This clonotype has ten or more counts. Its antigen is not identified. A library of TCRbeta sequences, prepared with unique molecular identifiers, was generated. TCRdb used MiXCR to reprocess the PCR reads, holding one entry per CDR3 protein. The sample contains hundreds of thousands of distinct CDR3 sequences, over 10% of which appear only once. The specimen comprised PBMCs, sampled before TCRalphabeta/CD19-depleted stem cell transplant. The receptor comes from a girl aged 2 to 9 with congenital amegakaryocytic thrombocytopenia, due to receive a stem cell transplant. The rearrangement joins TRBV5-1 to TRBJ1-6; D is unclear. CDR3 DNA sequence: TGCGCCAGCAGCCCCGGGCTTTTGAGGGATTCACCCCTCCACTTT. Residues: CASSPGLLRDSPLHF. Using reference TRBV5-1 and TRBJ1-6 for the parts outside the CDR3, the full variable domain is KAGVTQTPRYLIKTRGQQVTLSCSPISGHRSVSWYQQTPGQGLQFLFEYFSETQRNKGNFPGRFSGRQFSNSRSEMNVSTLELGDSALYLCASSPGLLRDSPLHFGNGTRLTVT.